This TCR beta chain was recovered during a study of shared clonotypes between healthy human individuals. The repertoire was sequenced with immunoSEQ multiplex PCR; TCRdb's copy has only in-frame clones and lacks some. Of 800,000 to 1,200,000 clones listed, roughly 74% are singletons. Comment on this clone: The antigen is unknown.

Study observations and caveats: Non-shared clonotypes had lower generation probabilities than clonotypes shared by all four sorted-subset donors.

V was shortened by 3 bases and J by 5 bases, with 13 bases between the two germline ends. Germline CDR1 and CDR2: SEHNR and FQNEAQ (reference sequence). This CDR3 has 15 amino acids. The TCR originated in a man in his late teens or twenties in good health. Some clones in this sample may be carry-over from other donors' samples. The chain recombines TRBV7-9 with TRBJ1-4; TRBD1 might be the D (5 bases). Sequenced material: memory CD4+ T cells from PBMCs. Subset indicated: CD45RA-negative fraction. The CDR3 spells CASSFLDMDNEKLFF. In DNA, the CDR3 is TGTGCCAGCAGCTTCCTGGACATGGACAATGAAAAACTGTTTTTT.